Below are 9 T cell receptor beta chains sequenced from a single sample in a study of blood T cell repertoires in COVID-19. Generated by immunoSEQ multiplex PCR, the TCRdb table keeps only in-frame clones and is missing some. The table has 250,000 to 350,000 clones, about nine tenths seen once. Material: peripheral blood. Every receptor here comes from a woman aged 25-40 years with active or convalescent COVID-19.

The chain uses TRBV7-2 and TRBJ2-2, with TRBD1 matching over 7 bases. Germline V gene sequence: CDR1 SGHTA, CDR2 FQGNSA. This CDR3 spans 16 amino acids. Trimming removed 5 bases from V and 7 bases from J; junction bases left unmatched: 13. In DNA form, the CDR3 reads TGTGCCAGCAGCCCATGGATCGGGACAGCGATCGGGGAGCTGTTTTTT. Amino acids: CASSPWIGTAIGELFF.

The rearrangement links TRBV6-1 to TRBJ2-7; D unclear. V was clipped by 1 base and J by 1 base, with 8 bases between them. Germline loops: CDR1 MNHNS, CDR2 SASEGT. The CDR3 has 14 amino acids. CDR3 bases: TGTGCCAGCAGTGAAGGGGCCAGATCCTACGAGCAGTACTTC. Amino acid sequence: CASSEGARSYEQYF.

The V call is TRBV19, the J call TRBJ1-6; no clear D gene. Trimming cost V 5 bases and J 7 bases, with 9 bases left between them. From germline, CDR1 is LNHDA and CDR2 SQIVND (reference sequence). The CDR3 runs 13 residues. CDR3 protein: CASSEARNSPLHF. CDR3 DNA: TGTGCCAGTAGTGAGGCCCGGAATTCACCCCTCCACTTT.

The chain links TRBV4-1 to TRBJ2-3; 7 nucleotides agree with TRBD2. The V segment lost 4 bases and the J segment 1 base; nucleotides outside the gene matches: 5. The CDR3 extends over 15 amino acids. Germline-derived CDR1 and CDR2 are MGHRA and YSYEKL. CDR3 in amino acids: CASSLVRGGTDTQYF. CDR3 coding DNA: TGCGCCAGCAGCCTAGTACGGGGGGGCACAGATACGCAGTATTTT.

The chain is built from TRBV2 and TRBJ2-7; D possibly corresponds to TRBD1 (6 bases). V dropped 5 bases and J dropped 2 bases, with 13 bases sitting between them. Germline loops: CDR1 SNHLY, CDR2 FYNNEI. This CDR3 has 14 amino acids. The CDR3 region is CASSRGTLTYEQYF. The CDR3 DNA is TGTGCCAGCAGTCGAGGGACATTGACCTACGAGCAGTACTTC.

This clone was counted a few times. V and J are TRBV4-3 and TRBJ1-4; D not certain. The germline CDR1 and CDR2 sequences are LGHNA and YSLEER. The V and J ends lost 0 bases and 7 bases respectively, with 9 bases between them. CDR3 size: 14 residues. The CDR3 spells CASSQDQAREKLFF. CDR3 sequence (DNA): TGCGCCAGCAGCCAAGATCAGGCCCGTGAAAAACTGTTTTTT.

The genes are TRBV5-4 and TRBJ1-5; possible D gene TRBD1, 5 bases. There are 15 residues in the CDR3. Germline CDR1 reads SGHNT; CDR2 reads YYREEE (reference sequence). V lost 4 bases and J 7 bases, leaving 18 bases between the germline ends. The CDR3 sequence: CASSPSPTESQPQHF. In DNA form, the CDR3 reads TGTGCCAGCAGCCCGTCCCCGACAGAGAGCCAGCCCCAGCATTTT.

The CDR3, as DNA: TGTGCCAGCTCACCAATGGGGGGGGGAGTCGACGAGCAGTACTTC. Protein product: CASSPMGGGVDEQYF. J is TRBJ2-7 and V is TRBV18; 7 bases align to TRBD2. The germline V gene encodes CDR1 KGHSH and CDR2 LQKENI. The CDR3 sequence is 15 residues long. V trimming: 2 bases; J trimming: 5 bases; junction bases outside the gene matches: 9.

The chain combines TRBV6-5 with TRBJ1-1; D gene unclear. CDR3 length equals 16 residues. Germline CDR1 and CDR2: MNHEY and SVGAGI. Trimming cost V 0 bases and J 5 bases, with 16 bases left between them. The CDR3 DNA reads TGTGCCAGCAGTTACTCGGGAGGGTTCGGCATGACTGAAGCTTTCTTT. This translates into CASSYSGGFGMTEAFF.